The source of this TCR beta chain is a study of B cell selection in AIRE deficiency. Authors' analysis steps: Pooled Tregs gave some 6x10^4 patient and approximately 1x10^5 donor TCRbeta sequences. Assay: immunoSEQ multiplex PCR; the TCRdb copy retains only in-frame clones and omits some. D and trimming were read from the DNA, whereas the V and J calls and clone size are those reported in that table. The sample consists of over 20,000 clones, 92% of them appearing once. Regulatory T cells were sorted as CD4+CD25hiCD127low/negative. This CDR3 is built from 13 residues. The V gene's germline CDR1 is MNHEY and CDR2 SMNVEV (reference sequence). With V trimmed by 8 bases and J by 4 bases, 6 bases remained unmatched.

The sample comprised CD4+CD25+ Tregs sorted from PBMCs. The clonotype comes from a human donor in good health. This chain links TRBV27 with TRBJ1-2; 8 nucleotides line up with TRBD1. Here the CDR3 DNA reads TGTGCCAGCTCCAGGACAGGGATCTATGGCTACACCTTC. Amino acid sequence: CASSRTGIYGYTF.